The 6 T cell receptor beta chains given below trace back to one sample, sequenced in a study of cytomegalovirus exposure and HLA in healthy donors. Primers for the PCR totalled 60 Vbeta and 13 Jbeta. TCRdb's table, derived via immunoSEQ multiplex PCR, lists solely in-frame clones and lacks some. The listing records approximately 210,000 clones. The specimen was PBMCs. These receptors came from a woman aged 30 to 39 in good health and CMV-seropositive.

The chain links TRBV6-1 to TRBJ2-1, with TRBD2 matching 8 bases. J was trimmed by 4 bases and V by 7 bases; bases with no gene match: 9. This CDR3 has 15 amino acids. The germline V gene has CDR1 MNHNS and CDR2 SASEGT. CDR3 nucleotides: TGTGCCAGCAAGGTCGCGGGGGGCTCATACAATGAGCAGTTCTTC. This gives the protein CASKVAGGSYNEQFF.

The rearrangement uses TRBV7-8 and TRBJ2-5; no clear D gene. Germline lookup yields CDR1 SGHVS and CDR2 FQNEAQ. V gave up 0 bases and J gave up 4 bases, with 18 bases separating them. The CDR3 totals 17 residues. CDR3 region: CASSLAGHTGRSETQYF. In DNA, the CDR3 is TGTGCCAGCAGCTTAGCTGGGCACACCGGAAGGTCAGAGACCCAGTACTTC.

The chain joins TRBV7-7 to TRBJ1-1; TRBD1 might be the D (5 bases). This CDR3 contains 13 residues. Between the trimmed V and J ends, which lost 1 base and 6 bases, there was a span of 9 bases. The germline CDR1 and CDR2 sequences are SSHAT and FNYEAQ (reference sequence). The CDR3 DNA sequence: TGTGCCAGCAGCTTAGAACAGGACGCTGAAGCTTTCTTT. The encoded protein is CASSLEQDAEAFF.

This chain joins TRBV5-1 and TRBJ2-3; D is uncertain. The CDR3 is 16 amino acids. Trimming pared 4 bases from V and 1 base from J, leaving 16 bases between. The germline V gene encodes CDR1 SGHRS and CDR2 YFSETQ. DNA for the CDR3: TGCGCCAGCAGCGTTGGCGGTTTTTATCGCACAGATACGCAGTATTTT. As protein: CASSVGGFYRTDTQYF.

The chain carries TRBV28 and TRBJ1-5; no clear D. The CDR3 loop spans 12 amino acids. Germline V CDR1 and CDR2: MDHEN, SYDVKM. V was cut by 5 bases and J by 4 bases, with 6 bases left in between. This CDR3 is CASSLRNQPQHF. In DNA, the CDR3 is TGTGCCAGCAGTCTGAGGAATCAGCCCCAGCATTTT.

The chain has TRBV10-2 and TRBJ2-1; 11 nucleotides line up with TRBD2. V shed 7 bases and J 6 bases; nucleotides not matched to a gene: 11. The CDR3 spans 16 residues. In germline, CDR1 is WSHSY, CDR2 SAAADI. CDR3 sequence reads: CASTRLAGSFFNEQFF. CDR3 nucleotides: TGCGCCAGCACGCGACTAGCGGGAAGCTTTTTCAATGAGCAGTTCTTC.